Sequencing of this TCR beta chain was carried out in a study of CD8 T cells in Susac syndrome. It was treatment-naive patients with stable or active relapsing-remitting disease who made up the multiple sclerosis controls. Germline CDR1 and CDR2: SGHTA and FQGNSA. The CDR3 sequence is 16 residues long. The V segment lost 1 base and the J segment 1 base; nucleotides outside the gene matches: 5. After extraction with the RNeasy kit, roughly 0.5 to 1 ug of the RNA was reverse transcribed using random hexamers. The TCR beta CDR3 was amplified by immunoSEQ multiplex PCR across 54 Vbeta, 13 Jbeta. TCRdb ran MiXCR on the immunoSEQ multiplex PCR reads and lists one entry per CDR3 protein. The repertoire includes some 130,000 distinct CDR3 sequences, around 94% of them detected once, and around 0.12% sits in the top ten.

The clonotype comes from a human donor with multiple sclerosis. Material: CD4+ T cells from PBMCs. The chain uses TRBV7-2 and TRBJ2-7; TRBD2 aligns across 9 bases. CDR3 protein: CASSLVASGGSYEQYF. CDR3 bases: TGTGCCAGCAGCTTAGTTGCAAGCGGGGGGTCCTACGAGCAGTACTTC.